The clone carrying this TCR beta chain was counted at least ten times. The use of a sample-barcoded 5' primer and a J-beta primer mix characterized a second PCR of roughly 6 to 11 cycles. Every sample returned 2.5 million or more CDR3-containing paired-end reads. TCRdb passed the 5' RACE reads through MiXCR, listing each CDR3 protein once. The data contain roughly 900,000 distinct CDR3 sequences, around 26% of them singletons. The entry originates in a study of blood T cells in healthy people across ages. Caucasian, healthy and from Russia, the donors were aged between about 6 and 90. Researchers report isolating at least 6.5 million PBMCs per sample. The germline CDR1 and CDR2 sequences are SGHAT and FQNNGV. V was trimmed by 2 bases and J by 5 bases, leaving 7 bases between them. The CDR3 length is 13 residues.

The genes are TRBV11-2 and TRBJ2-1; D is unclear. Material: blood. This clonotype originated in a woman older than 75 in good health. CDR3 in DNA: TGTGCCAGCAGCTTATGGCAGGACAATGAGCAGTTCTTC. It specifies CASSLWQDNEQFF.